This TCR beta chain came from a study of shared clonotypes between healthy human individuals. A word on this clone: As yet, its antigen is unknown.

Findings and caveats of the study: The small donor group covered limited genetic and exposure diversity. Relative to their counterparts shared across all four donors, non-shared clonotypes exhibited diminished generation probabilities.

Libraries were prepared by immunoSEQ multiplex PCR; TCRdb keeps only in-frame clonotypes and omits some of them. The sample carries about 92,000 clones, about 70% recorded once. V was trimmed by 4 bases and J by 5 bases, leaving 13 bases between them. The CDR3 spans 14 residues. Germline assignment: CDR1 SGHKS and CDR2 YYEKEE (reference sequence). Donors included only healthy HIV-negative adults lacking recent acute infections or vaccinations. Only Caucasian adults living in Nashville, Tennessee served as donors. This TCR was sampled from a man younger than 45 in good health. The sample was memory CD8+ T cells sorted from blood. As for subset: CD45RO+ cells pooled with CCR7-negative TemRA cells. This chain connects TRBV5-5 to TRBJ1-5, with D perhaps matching TRBD1 (5 bases). The CDR3, as DNA: TGTGCCAGCAGCCCCACCTTGGGGCATCAGCCCCAGCATTTT. It specifies CASSPTLGHQPQHF.